This T cell receptor (beta chain) was obtained from a study of blood T cell repertoires in COVID-19. Germline V lookup: CDR1 MNHEY, CDR2 SVGAGI. The V end lost 2 bases, the J end lost 5 bases, and 13 bases lay between the germline ends. CDR3 length: 15 residues. Sequencing used immunoSEQ multiplex PCR; TCRdb keeps in-frame clones, though not all of them. The data hold 140,000 to 150,000 clones, with around four fifths observed a single time. Sequenced input: peripheral blood. The receptor's source is a human donor in a cohort sampled during active COVID-19. The rearrangement joins TRBV6-5 to TRBJ2-1, with a possible D match to TRBD1 (6 bases). Here the CDR3 reads CASSYHRQANNEQFF. The CDR3 DNA reads TGTGCCAGCAGTTACCACCGACAGGCTAACAATGAGCAGTTCTTC.